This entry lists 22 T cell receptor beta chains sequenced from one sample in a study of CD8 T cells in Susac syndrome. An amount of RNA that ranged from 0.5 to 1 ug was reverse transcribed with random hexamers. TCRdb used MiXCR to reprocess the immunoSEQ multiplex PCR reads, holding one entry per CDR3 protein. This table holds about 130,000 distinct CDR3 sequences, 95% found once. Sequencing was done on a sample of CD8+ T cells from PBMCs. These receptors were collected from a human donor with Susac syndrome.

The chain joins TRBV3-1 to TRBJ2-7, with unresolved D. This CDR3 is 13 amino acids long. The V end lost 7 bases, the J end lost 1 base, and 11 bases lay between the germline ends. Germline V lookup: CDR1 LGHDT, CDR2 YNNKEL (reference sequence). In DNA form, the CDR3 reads TGTGCCAGCACCCCCATGGGGTCCTACGAGCAGTACTTC. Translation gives CASTPMGSYEQYF.

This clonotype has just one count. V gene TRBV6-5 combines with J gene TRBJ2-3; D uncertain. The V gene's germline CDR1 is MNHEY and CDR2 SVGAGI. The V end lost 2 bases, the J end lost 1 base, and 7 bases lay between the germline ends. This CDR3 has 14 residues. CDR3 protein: CASSYRPGTDTQYF. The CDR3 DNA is TGTGCCAGCAGTTACCGGCCAGGCACAGATACGCAGTATTTT.

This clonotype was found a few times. The CDR3 is CASSSHTGELFF. In nucleotides, the CDR3 is TGTGCCAGCAGTTCCCACACCGGGGAGCTGTTTTTT. J is TRBJ2-2 and V is TRBV27; unclear D gene. The CDR3 is 12 amino acids. Germline V gene sequence: CDR1 MNHEY, CDR2 SMNVEV (reference sequence). Trimming stripped 4 bases from V and 3 bases from J, with 3 bases between.

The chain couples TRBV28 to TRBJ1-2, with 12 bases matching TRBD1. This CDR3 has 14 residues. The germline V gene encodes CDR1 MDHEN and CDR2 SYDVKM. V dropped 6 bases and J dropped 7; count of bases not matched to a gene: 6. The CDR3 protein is CASSHGTGGIGYTF. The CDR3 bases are TGTGCCAGCAGCCATGGGACAGGGGGCATTGGCTACACCTTC.

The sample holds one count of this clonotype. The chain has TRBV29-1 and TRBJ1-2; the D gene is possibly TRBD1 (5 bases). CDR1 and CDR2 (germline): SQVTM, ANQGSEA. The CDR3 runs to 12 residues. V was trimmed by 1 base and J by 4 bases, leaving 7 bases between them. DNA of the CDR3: TGCAGCGTTGAAGCGACAGCCTATGGCTACACCTTC. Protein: CSVEATAYGYTF.

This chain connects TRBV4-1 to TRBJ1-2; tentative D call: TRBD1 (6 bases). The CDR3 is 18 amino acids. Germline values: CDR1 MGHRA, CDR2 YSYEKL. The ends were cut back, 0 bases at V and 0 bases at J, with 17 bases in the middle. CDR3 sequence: CASSQETGAYLTNYGYTF. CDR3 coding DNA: TGCGCCAGCAGCCAAGAGACAGGCGCCTACTTGACTAACTATGGCTACACCTTC.

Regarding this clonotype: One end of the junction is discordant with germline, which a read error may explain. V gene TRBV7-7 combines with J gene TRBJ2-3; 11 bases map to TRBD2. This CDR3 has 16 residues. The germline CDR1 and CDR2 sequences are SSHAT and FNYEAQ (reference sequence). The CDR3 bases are TGTGCTAGCAGCCGGACTAGCGGGCGCAGCACAGATACGCAGTATTTT. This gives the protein CASSRTSGRSTDTQYF.

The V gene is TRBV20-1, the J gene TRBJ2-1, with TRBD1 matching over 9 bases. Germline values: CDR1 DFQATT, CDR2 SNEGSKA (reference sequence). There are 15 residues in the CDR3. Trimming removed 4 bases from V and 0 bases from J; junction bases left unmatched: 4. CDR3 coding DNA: TGCAGTGCTACATTGACAGGGGGCTCCTACAATGAGCAGTTCTTC. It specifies CSATLTGGSYNEQFF.

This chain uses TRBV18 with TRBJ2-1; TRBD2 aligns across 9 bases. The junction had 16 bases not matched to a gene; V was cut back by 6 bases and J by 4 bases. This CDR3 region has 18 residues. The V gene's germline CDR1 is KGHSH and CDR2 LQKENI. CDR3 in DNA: TGTGCCAGCTCCCGACTAGCGGACACCAGGAATATATACAATGAGCAGTTCTTC. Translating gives CASSRLADTRNIYNEQFF.

The CDR3 region has the DNA TGTGCCAGCAGCGTAGCAGCGGGAGGAGGCTACGAGCAGTACTTC. This codes for CASSVAAGGGYEQYF. The rearrangement links TRBV9 to TRBJ2-7, with 9 bases fitting TRBD2. Germline V gives CDR1 SGDLS, CDR2 YYNGEE. V was clipped by 0 bases and J by 3 bases; unmatched bases: 4. This CDR3 is built from 15 residues.

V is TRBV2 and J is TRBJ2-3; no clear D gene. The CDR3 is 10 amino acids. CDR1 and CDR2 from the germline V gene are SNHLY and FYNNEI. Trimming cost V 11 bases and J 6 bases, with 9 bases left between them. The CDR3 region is CASQSDTQYF. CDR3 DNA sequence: TGTGCCTCACAGTCGGATACGCAGTATTTT.

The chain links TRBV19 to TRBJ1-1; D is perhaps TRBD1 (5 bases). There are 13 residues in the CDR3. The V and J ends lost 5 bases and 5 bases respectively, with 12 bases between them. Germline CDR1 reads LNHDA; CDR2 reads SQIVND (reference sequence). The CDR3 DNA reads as TGTGCCAGTAGTCCCGAAGGGGAGACTGAAGCTTTCTTT. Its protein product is CASSPEGETEAFF.

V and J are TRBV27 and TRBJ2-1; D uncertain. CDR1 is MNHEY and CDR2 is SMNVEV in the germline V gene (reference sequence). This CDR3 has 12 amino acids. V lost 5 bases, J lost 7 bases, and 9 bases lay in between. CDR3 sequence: CASSATWNEQFF. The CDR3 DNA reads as TGTGCCAGCAGTGCAACATGGAATGAGCAGTTCTTC.

This chain's CDR3 is CASSHLAGGKDTDTQYF. The CDR3, as DNA: TGTGCCAGCAGCCACCTAGCGGGAGGGAAGGACACAGATACGCAGTATTTT. The V gene is TRBV3-1, the J gene TRBJ2-3; 12 nucleotides agree with TRBD2. Unmatched junction bases numbered 6, after V lost 3 bases and J lost 2 bases. The germline gives CDR1 LGHDT, CDR2 YNNKEL (reference sequence). This CDR3 comprises 17 residues.

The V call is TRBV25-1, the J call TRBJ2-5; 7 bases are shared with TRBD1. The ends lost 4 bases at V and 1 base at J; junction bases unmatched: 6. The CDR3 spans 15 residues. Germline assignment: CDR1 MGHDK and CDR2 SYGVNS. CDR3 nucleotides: TGTGCCAGCAGTGTCAGGCACAGGGGCCAAGAGACCCAGTACTTC. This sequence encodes CASSVRHRGQETQYF.

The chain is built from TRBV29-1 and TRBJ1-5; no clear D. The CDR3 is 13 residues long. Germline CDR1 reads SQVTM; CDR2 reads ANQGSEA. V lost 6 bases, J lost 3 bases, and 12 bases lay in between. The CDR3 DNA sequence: TGCAGCGTAGTAACACAGCCCAATCAGCCCCAGCATTTT. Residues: CSVVTQPNQPQHF.

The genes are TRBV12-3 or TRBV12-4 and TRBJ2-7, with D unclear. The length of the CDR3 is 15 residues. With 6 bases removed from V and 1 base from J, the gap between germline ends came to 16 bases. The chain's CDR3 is CASSPSTRRSYEQYF. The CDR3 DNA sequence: TGTGCCAGCAGCCCGTCGACACGACGATCCTACGAGCAGTACTTC.

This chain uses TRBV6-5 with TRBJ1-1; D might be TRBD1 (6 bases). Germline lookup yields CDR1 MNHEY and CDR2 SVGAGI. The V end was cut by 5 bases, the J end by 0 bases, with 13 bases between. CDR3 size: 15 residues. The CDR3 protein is CASSPEGVLNTEAFF. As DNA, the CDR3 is TGTGCCAGCAGTCCGGAGGGGGTCCTGAACACTGAAGCTTTCTTT.

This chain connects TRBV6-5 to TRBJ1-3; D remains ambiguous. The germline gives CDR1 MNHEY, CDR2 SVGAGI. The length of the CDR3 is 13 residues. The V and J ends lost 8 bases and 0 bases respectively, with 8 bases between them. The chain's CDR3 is CASAPSSGNTIYF. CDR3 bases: TGTGCCAGCGCCCCTAGCTCTGGAAACACCATATATTTT.

The CDR3 sequence: CASRGGIGELFF. Written as DNA, the CDR3 is TGCGCCAGCAGAGGGGGGATCGGGGAGCTGTTTTTT. This chain connects TRBV4-1 to TRBJ2-2; D is possibly TRBD1 or TRBD2 (6 bases each). Trimming cost V 6 bases and J 7 bases, with 9 bases left between them. Germline V gives CDR1 MGHRA, CDR2 YSYEKL. The CDR3 extends over 12 amino acids.

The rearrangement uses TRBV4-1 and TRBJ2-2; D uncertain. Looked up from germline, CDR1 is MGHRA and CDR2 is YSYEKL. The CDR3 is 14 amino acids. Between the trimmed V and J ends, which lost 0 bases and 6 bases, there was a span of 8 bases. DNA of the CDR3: TGCGCCAGCAGCCAAGATAGTGCGGCCGGGGAGCTGTTTTTT. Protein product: CASSQDSAAGELFF.

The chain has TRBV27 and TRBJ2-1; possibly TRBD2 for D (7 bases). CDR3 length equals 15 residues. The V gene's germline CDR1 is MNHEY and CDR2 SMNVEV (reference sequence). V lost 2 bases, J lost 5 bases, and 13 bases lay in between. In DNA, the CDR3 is TGTGCCAGCAGTTTAGCTGGGGGGGCCCACAATGAGCAGTTCTTC. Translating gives CASSLAGGAHNEQFF.